Below are 5 T cell receptor beta chains sequenced from a single sample in a study of blood T cell repertoires in COVID-19. Data came from immunoSEQ multiplex PCR; TCRdb stores just in-frame clones and leaves some out. The table shows a few hundred thousand clones, with roughly 88% occurring only once. The sample was peripheral blood. The receptor set was obtained from a human donor in a cohort sampled during active COVID-19.

A note on this clone: Relative to the germline gene, one junction end is altered; a read error may explain this. This chain joins TRBV6-2 or TRBV6-3 and TRBJ2-5, with TRBD2 as a possible D gene (6 bases). From germline, CDR1 is MNHEY and CDR2 SVGEGT. The CDR3 is made up of 13 amino acids. CDR3 amino acids: CASSYSVGGKGDF. The CDR3 DNA follows: TGTGCCAGCAGTTACTCGGTGGGGGGAAAGGGCGACTTC.

The chain employs TRBV9 and TRBJ2-3; no reliable D call. Germline V gene data show CDR1 as SGDLS and CDR2 as YYNGEE. The CDR3 spans 16 residues. Trimming cost V 0 bases and J 2 bases, with 13 bases left between them. The CDR3 loop is CASSVGQAQPTDTQYF. In DNA form, the CDR3 reads TGTGCCAGCAGCGTAGGGCAGGCACAACCCACAGATACGCAGTATTTT.

This clone was seen just once. The gene calls are TRBV28 and TRBJ2-7; D is unresolved. Trimming left V 5 bases short and J 2 bases short, with 10 bases between. The CDR3 length is 13 residues. The germline V gene has CDR1 MDHEN and CDR2 SYDVKM. The CDR3 DNA follows: TGTGCCAGCAGTCTATACGAGACCTACGAGCAGTACTTC. Protein product: CASSLYETYEQYF.

The chain is built from TRBV7-3 and TRBJ2-1; D perhaps matches TRBD1 (5 bases). Between the trimmed V and J ends, which lost 1 base and 4 bases, there was a span of 14 bases. This CDR3 comprises 16 residues. CDR1 and CDR2 from the germline V gene are SGHTA and FQGTGA. CDR3 sequence reads: CASSLMGLDRYNEQFF. CDR3 DNA: TGTGCCAGCAGCTTAATGGGGCTAGACAGATACAATGAGCAGTTCTTC.

This clone was counted once. The gene calls are TRBV19 and TRBJ2-7, with 11 nucleotides matching TRBD2. The V segment lost 1 base and the J segment 3 bases; nucleotides outside the gene matches: 2. The V gene's germline CDR1 is LNHDA and CDR2 SQIVND (reference sequence). This CDR3 is built from 15 residues. CDR3 nucleotides: TGTGCCAGTAGTATAGCGACTAGCGGGGACTACGAGCAGTACTTC. This gives the protein CASSIATSGDYEQYF.